The 4 T cell receptor beta chains given below trace back to one sample, sequenced in a study of blood T cell repertoires in COVID-19. The table came from immunoSEQ multiplex PCR; TCRdb's copy has only in-frame clones and leaves some out. The sample holds 77,000 or so clones; 65% to 90% are singletons and the top ten take 6.9%. The specimen was peripheral blood. The receptors here all came from a man aged 25-45 years with COVID-19, enrolled during active disease.

A single count supports this clone. The chain recombines TRBV4-3 with TRBJ1-4; weak D call: TRBD1 (6 bases). Between the trimmed V and J ends, which lost 1 base and 4 bases, there was a span of 10 bases. The CDR3 sequence is 15 residues long. Germline CDR1 and CDR2: LGHNA and YSLEER. The CDR3 DNA reads TGCGCCAGCAGCCAAGGAACAGGGAGTAATGAAAAACTGTTTTTT. This translates into CASSQGTGSNEKLFF.

This chain joins TRBV5-8 and TRBJ2-7; D is unclear. There are 13 residues in the CDR3. Germline V gives CDR1 SGHTS, CDR2 YDEGEE. Trimming left V 6 bases short and J 0 bases short, with 10 bases between. This CDR3 reads CASKRLSSYEQYF. For the CDR3, the DNA is TGTGCCAGCAAACGACTGAGCTCCTACGAGCAGTACTTC.

This clone was observed once. The chain carries TRBV28 and TRBJ1-3; no clear D. V lost 9 bases and J lost 7, with 13 bases in between. Germline CDR1 reads MDHEN; CDR2 reads SYDVKM. The CDR3 is 12 amino acids. CDR3 nucleotides: TGTGCCAGTAACGGACTGGGGAACACCATATATTTT. It translates to CASNGLGNTIYF. The full variable domain, with the rest looked up from reference TRBV28 and TRBJ1-3, is DVKVTQSSRYLVKRTGEKVFLECVQDMDHENMFWYRQDPGLGLRLIYFSYDVKMKEKGDIPEGYSVSREKKERFSLILESASTNQTSMYLCASNGLGNTIYFGEGSWLTVV.

The chain uses TRBV12-3 or TRBV12-4 and TRBJ1-2, with D possibly being TRBD1 (6 bases). The V end was cut by 3 bases, the J end by 7 bases, with 9 bases between. The CDR3 extends over 12 amino acids. The CDR3 nucleotides are TGTGCCAGCAGTTTTAAAGGGGGTGGCTACACCTTC. It yields the protein CASSFKGGGYTF.